The 8 T cell receptor beta chains below all came from one sample that was sequenced in a study of OX40 agonist ivuxolimab in advanced cancers. Produced via immunoSEQ multiplex PCR; TCRdb's table is partial and in-frame only. The table includes more than 50,000 clones, roughly 89% detected once. This specimen was CD4+ or CD8+ T cells sorted from blood, taken in a trial of the OX40 agonist ivuxolimab. Receptor source: an adult with an advanced solid tumor such as melanoma, head and neck, liver or kidney cancer.

This chain joins TRBV27 and TRBJ2-1; D gene uncertain. Looked up from germline, CDR1 is MNHEY and CDR2 is SMNVEV (reference sequence). Trimming took 6 bases from V and 2 from J, leaving 8 bases between them. This CDR3 contains 13 residues. The DNA for the CDR3 is TGTGCCAGCAGCCCGACCCCCTACAATGAGCAGTTCTTC. Translated, it gives CASSPTPYNEQFF.

This clone has a single count. The V and J genes are TRBV18 and TRBJ2-3; TRBD1 might be the D (6 bases). The V gene's germline CDR1 is KGHSH and CDR2 LQKENI. This CDR3 spans 15 amino acids. The ends were cut back, 10 bases at V and 4 bases at J, with 21 bases in the middle. CDR3 region: CANLMTGLGPDTQYF. The CDR3 DNA follows: TGTGCCAATCTCATGACAGGTCTTGGTCCAGATACGCAGTATTTT.

The genes are TRBV5-1 and TRBJ1-4; the D is unclear. V lost 0 bases and J lost 7, with 7 bases in between. The germline V gene has CDR1 SGHRS and CDR2 YFSETQ. This CDR3 spans 13 amino acids. The CDR3 spells CASSLGAGEKLFF. CDR3 DNA: TGCGCCAGCAGCTTGGGGGCGGGTGAAAAACTGTTTTTT.

This sequence joins TRBV27 and TRBJ1-5; D possibly corresponds to TRBD1 (6 bases). Germline V gene sequence: CDR1 MNHEY, CDR2 SMNVEV (reference sequence). The CDR3 is 14 amino acids. Trimming stripped 0 bases from V and 5 bases from J, with 8 bases between. This CDR3 reads CASSLSGADQPQHF. CDR3 bases: TGTGCCAGCAGTTTATCGGGGGCGGATCAGCCCCAGCATTTT.

The chain has TRBV27 and TRBJ2-1; no reliable D call. Trimming took 5 bases from V and 0 from J, leaving 11 bases between them. The germline gives CDR1 MNHEY, CDR2 SMNVEV (reference sequence). The CDR3 loop spans 15 amino acids. Written as DNA, the CDR3 is TGTGCCAGCAGTCCCGACTGGAGCTCCTACAATGAGCAGTTCTTC. This gives the protein CASSPDWSSYNEQFF.

The chain uses TRBV23-1 and TRBJ2-6, with 7 bases aligning to TRBD1. TRBV23-1 is an ORF, with its function uncertain. The CDR3 sequence is 16 residues long. Trimming took 2 bases from V and 2 from J; bases not matched to a gene: 3. The CDR3 DNA reads TGCGCCAGCAGTCAACTGACAGGGACTGGGGCCAACGTCCTGACTTTC. Protein: CASSQLTGTGANVLTF.

The J gene is TRBJ1-2, the V gene TRBV30; D is undetermined. The CDR3 runs to 13 residues. Germline V gives CDR1 GTSNPN, CDR2 SVGIG (reference sequence). The V and J ends lost 5 bases and 2 bases respectively, with 12 bases between them. CDR3 sequence: CAWVEVFNYGYTF. The CDR3 DNA reads as TGTGCCTGGGTTGAGGTTTTCAACTATGGCTACACCTTC.

The chain links TRBV10-3 to TRBJ1-1, with 7 bases fitting TRBD1. The CDR3 runs to 13 residues. V gave up 6 bases and J gave up 8 bases; unmatched junction bases: 9. Germline assignment: CDR1 ENHRY and CDR2 SYGVKD. This chain's CDR3 is CAIRPGTDVEAFF. The CDR3, as DNA: TGTGCCATCAGGCCAGGGACAGACGTGGAAGCTTTCTTT.